The 32 T cell receptor beta chains below were found in one sample sequenced in a study of cytomegalovirus exposure and HLA in healthy donors. PCR was performed using 60 Vbeta and 13 Jbeta primers. Libraries were prepared by immunoSEQ multiplex PCR; TCRdb keeps only in-frame clonotypes and omits some of them. Among 110,000 to 150,000 clones, 82% were seen once, and the ten largest hold 3% to 3.5%. The sample was PBMCs. These receptors all come from a male donor in good health and CMV-seronegative.

The chain couples TRBV6-1 to TRBJ1-1; D may be TRBD1 (5 bases). Germline CDR1 reads MNHNS; CDR2 reads SASEGT. The V and J ends lost 8 bases and 1 base respectively, with 14 bases between them. The CDR3 is 14 amino acids. The CDR3 is CASRPGGSNTEAFF. CDR3 in DNA: TGTGCCAGCCGACCTGGGGGGTCGAACACTGAAGCTTTCTTT.

This chain connects TRBV6-4 to TRBJ1-2; TRBD1 might be the D (6 bases). CDR3 length: 13 amino acids. Deletions cut 4 bases from V and 2 bases from J, with 8 bases between. Looked up from germline, CDR1 is MRHNA and CDR2 is SNTAGT. This chain's CDR3 is CASSAGDNYGYTF. The CDR3 nucleotides read TGTGCCAGCAGTGCAGGGGACAACTATGGCTACACCTTC.

J is TRBJ1-2 and V is TRBV20-1; D call uncertain. Deletions cut 0 bases from V and 7 bases from J, with 6 bases between. The length of the CDR3 is 11 residues. Germline lookup yields CDR1 DFQATT and CDR2 SNEGSKA (reference sequence). The CDR3 protein is CSAREVSGYTF. Here the CDR3 DNA reads TGCAGTGCTAGAGAAGTCAGTGGCTACACCTTC.

The chain links TRBV14 to TRBJ2-2; D call uncertain. Trimming removed 2 bases at V and 0 bases at J, with 4 bases between. Germline lookup yields CDR1 SGHDN and CDR2 FVKESK. There are 14 residues in the CDR3. This CDR3 reads CASSQTSNTGELFF. DNA for the CDR3: TGTGCCAGCAGCCAAACATCGAACACCGGGGAGCTGTTTTTT.

The chain uses TRBV7-9 and TRBJ1-2; unclear D gene. The CDR3 is made up of 19 amino acids. The V end lost 2 bases, the J end lost 2 bases, and 24 bases lay between the germline ends. Germline V gene sequence: CDR1 SEHNR, CDR2 FQNEAQ (reference sequence). The CDR3 here is CASSLWDPTGHDYNYGYTF. CDR3 bases: TGTGCCAGCAGCTTATGGGATCCTACCGGGCACGACTACAACTATGGCTACACCTTC.

The rearrangement joins TRBV7-6 to TRBJ2-5; D gene unclear. This CDR3 region has 13 residues. CDR1 SGHVS and CDR2 FNYEAQ come from the germline V gene. The ends were cut back, 1 base at V and 1 base at J, with 4 bases in the middle. CDR3 sequence: CASSLGAQETQYF. The CDR3 bases are TGTGCCAGCAGCTTAGGCGCCCAAGAGACCCAGTACTTC.

This clone was detected once. This sequence joins TRBV13 and TRBJ2-3, with 7 bases lining up with TRBD1. The ends lost 5 bases at V and 6 bases at J; junction bases unmatched: 11. Germline CDR1 is PRHDT and CDR2 is FYEKMQ (reference sequence). CDR3 size: 15 residues. CDR3 region: CASSLNRGVPDTQYF. The DNA for the CDR3 is TGTGCCAGCAGCCTGAACAGGGGCGTGCCGGATACGCAGTATTTT.

V gene TRBV19 combines with J gene TRBJ1-4; D unclear. V shed 3 bases and J shed 0 bases, with 5 bases lying between them. The length of the CDR3 is 14 residues. Per the germline V gene, CDR1 is LNHDA and CDR2 is SQIVND (reference sequence). In DNA, the CDR3 is TGTGCCAGTAGTATGCAGACAACTAATGAAAAACTGTTTTTT. It translates to CASSMQTTNEKLFF.

The CDR3 coding sequence is TGTGCCAGCAGCTGGGGAGATACTAGCACAGATACGCAGTATTTT. This codes for CASSWGDTSTDTQYF. The V call is TRBV7-2, the J call TRBJ2-3, with D perhaps matching TRBD2 (5 bases). The V and J ends lost 4 bases and 0 bases respectively, with 11 bases between them. This CDR3 comprises 15 residues. Per germline, CDR1 SGHTA and CDR2 FQGNSA.

The chain employs TRBV7-2 and TRBJ2-5, with D unresolved. This CDR3 spans 12 amino acids. V was clipped by 5 bases and J by 4 bases, with 8 bases between them. The germline V gene encodes CDR1 SGHTA and CDR2 FQGNSA. The CDR3 region is CASSAYGETQYF. The CDR3 nucleotides read TGTGCCAGCAGCGCCTATGGAGAGACCCAGTACTTC.

This chain joins TRBV11-2 and TRBJ2-1, with 13 bases matching TRBD2. This CDR3 contains 15 residues. Germline V gene lookup returns CDR1 SGHAT and CDR2 FQNNGV. V lost 6 bases to trimming and J lost 8 bases; unmatched junction nucleotides: 7. The CDR3 DNA sequence: TGTGCCAGCAGTAAGGGGACTAGCGGGAAGTATGAGCAGTTCTTC. Its protein is CASSKGTSGKYEQFF.

This chain uses TRBV19 with TRBJ1-1, with 7 bases aligning to TRBD1. In germline, CDR1 is LNHDA, CDR2 SQIVND (reference sequence). Germline trimming cut 1 base from V and 5 bases from J; bases unmatched to any gene: 4. The CDR3 totals 14 residues. The CDR3 loop is CASSIGTGVTEAFF. CDR3 DNA sequence: TGTGCCAGTAGTATAGGTACAGGGGTAACTGAAGCTTTCTTT.

This clone came up a few times. The V call is TRBV28, the J call TRBJ2-7, with 9 bases aligning to TRBD1. The germline CDR1 and CDR2 sequences are MDHEN and SYDVKM. This CDR3 has 16 residues. The V segment lost 0 bases and the J segment 4 bases; nucleotides outside the gene matches: 7. The CDR3 spells CASSLWGMGQGYEQYF. In DNA form, the CDR3 reads TGTGCCAGCAGTTTATGGGGTATGGGACAGGGTTACGAGCAGTACTTC.

The chain couples TRBV19 to TRBJ2-7, with TRBD1 matching over 9 bases. Germline CDR1 and CDR2: LNHDA and SQIVND (reference sequence). J gave up 6 bases and V 10 bases, and 7 bases lay outside the gene matches. The CDR3 totals 12 residues. The CDR3 sequence: CATLGTGSEQYF. As DNA, the CDR3 is TGTGCCACATTAGGGACAGGGAGCGAGCAGTACTTC. Based on the CDR3 plus reference TRBV19 and TRBJ2-7, the full variable domain is DGGITQSPKYLFRKEGQNVTLSCEQNLNHDAMYWYRQDPGQGLRLIYYSQIVNDFQKGDIAEGYSVSREKKESFPLTVTSAQKNPTAFYLCATLGTGSEQYFGPGTRLTVT.

This clone was observed a few times. The V gene is TRBV28, the J gene TRBJ2-1; 9 nucleotides match TRBD1. V was clipped by 5 bases and J by 1 base; unmatched bases: 6. Looked up from germline, CDR1 is MDHEN and CDR2 is SYDVKM. The CDR3 totals 16 residues. The CDR3 DNA is TGTGCCAGCAGTCCGGGACAGGGTCTTTCCTACAATGAGCAGTTCTTC. Translated: CASSPGQGLSYNEQFF.

The genes are TRBV9 and TRBJ2-2; 10 bases align to TRBD2. The junction had 4 bases not matched to a gene; V was cut back by 0 bases and J by 2 bases. CDR3 length equals 17 residues. Germline-derived CDR1 and CDR2 are SGDLS and YYNGEE. Written as DNA, the CDR3 is TGTGCCAGCAGCGTAGTACCTAGCGGGGGAAACACCGGGGAGCTGTTTTTT. This translates into CASSVVPSGGNTGELFF.

The chain combines TRBV28 with TRBJ2-2; 7 bases align to TRBD2. This CDR3 is 15 amino acids long. The V and J ends lost 1 base and 8 bases, in that order; junction bases with no gene match: 7. The germline V gene encodes CDR1 MDHEN and CDR2 SYDVKM. CDR3 DNA sequence: TGTGCCAGCAGTTTATCCGGCGGGAGAAGAGGGGAGCTGTTTTTT. Translation: CASSLSGGRRGELFF.

The sample holds one count of this clone. The chain couples TRBV28 to TRBJ2-3; weak D call: TRBD2 (6 bases). Germline V gene lookup returns CDR1 MDHEN and CDR2 SYDVKM. The CDR3 runs to 19 residues. The V end lost 3 bases, the J end lost 0 bases, and 22 bases lay between the germline ends. CDR3 protein: CASSFFKRVGRTSTDTQYF. CDR3 nucleotides: TGTGCCAGCAGTTTTTTTAAGCGGGTGGGACGAACTAGCACAGATACGCAGTATTTT.

The V and J genes are TRBV11-2 and TRBJ2-1, with 8 bases identical to TRBD2. The CDR3 spans 15 residues. Germline V gene sequence: CDR1 SGHAT, CDR2 FQNNGV. V was pared by 5 bases and J by 10 bases, with 13 bases of the junction left unmatched. CDR3 loop: CASSVTSGASGEQFF. The CDR3 DNA is TGTGCCAGCAGCGTTACTAGCGGAGCCAGTGGAGAGCAGTTCTTC.

This clone is a singleton in its sample. The rearrangement joins TRBV5-1 to TRBJ2-5; 8 nucleotides line up with TRBD2. The CDR3 is 17 residues long. Looked up from germline, CDR1 is SGHRS and CDR2 is YFSETQ. J gave up 5 bases and V 0 bases, and 12 bases lay outside the gene matches. The CDR3: CASSLALGAGAGETQYF. CDR3 nucleotide sequence: TGCGCCAGCAGCTTGGCCCTGGGAGCGGGGGCTGGGGAGACCCAGTACTTC.

The chain combines TRBV9 with TRBJ2-3; 7 bases line up with TRBD2. The CDR3 runs 16 residues. Germline CDR1 SGDLS, CDR2 YYNGEE. Germline trimming cut 0 bases from V and 0 bases from J; bases unmatched to any gene: 4. CDR3 in amino acids: CASSVGDGGSTDTQYF. In DNA, the CDR3 is TGTGCCAGCAGCGTAGGTGACGGGGGGAGCACAGATACGCAGTATTTT.

This rearrangement joins TRBV5-4 to TRBJ2-1; 9 bases map to TRBD2. V shed 10 bases and J 8 bases; nucleotides not matched to a gene: 10. This CDR3 is 13 amino acids long. The germline gives CDR1 SGHNT, CDR2 YYREEE (reference sequence). CDR3 residues: CAFPAGGPHEQFF. The CDR3 DNA follows: TGTGCCTTTCCCGCGGGGGGGCCTCATGAGCAGTTCTTC.

The chain uses TRBV2 and TRBJ1-1, with D uncertain. The CDR3 consists of 11 residues. CDR1 and CDR2 (germline): SNHLY, FYNNEI. Trimming removed 8 bases from V and 0 bases from J, with 4 bases in between. CDR3 sequence (DNA): TGTGCCAGCTCAGTGAACACTGAAGCTTTCTTT. Protein sequence: CASSVNTEAFF.

This chain joins TRBV4-2 and TRBJ2-3; TRBD2 might be the D (5 bases). Germline CDR1 LGHNA, CDR2 YNFKEQ. The CDR3 has 16 amino acids. The V end lost 3 bases, the J end lost 7 bases, and 20 bases lay between the germline ends. In DNA form, the CDR3 reads TGTGCCAGCAGCCACCCCCTCAAGGACTTCCTAAATACGCAGTATTTT. Translated, it gives CASSHPLKDFLNTQYF.

About this clone itself: This sample also contains other DNA sequences that code for the same CDR3. V is TRBV11-2 and J is TRBJ1-1; D gene unclear. V was shortened by 6 bases and J by 0 bases, with 14 bases between the two germline ends. This CDR3 is 15 amino acids long. Germline assignment: CDR1 SGHAT and CDR2 FQNNGV. The chain's CDR3 is CASSNPEWVNTEAFF. The CDR3 DNA sequence: TGTGCCAGCAGTAACCCGGAGTGGGTGAACACTGAAGCTTTCTTT.

The chain combines TRBV4-3 with TRBJ2-7; 11 bases fit TRBD2. CDR3 length: 17 residues. In germline, CDR1 is LGHNA, CDR2 YSLEER. V lost 6 bases and J lost 5; bases outside the gene matches: 15. The CDR3 here is CASSQRYLAGGIHEQYF. CDR3 DNA sequence: TGCGCCAGCAGTCAAAGATACCTAGCGGGAGGAATCCACGAGCAGTACTTC.

The chain employs TRBV7-2 and TRBJ2-7; a possible D gene is TRBD2 (6 bases). Looked up from germline, CDR1 is SGHTA and CDR2 is FQGNSA. The V end lost 1 base, the J end lost 3 bases, and 13 bases lay between the germline ends. This CDR3 comprises 15 residues. CDR3 loop: CASSLGPSERYEQYF. DNA for the CDR3: TGTGCCAGCAGCTTAGGGCCTAGCGAGCGCTACGAGCAGTACTTC.

V is TRBV27 and J is TRBJ1-1; D gene uncertain. The V gene lost 6 bases and the J gene lost 7 bases, with 21 bases spanning the gap. Germline V CDR1 and CDR2: MNHEY, SMNVEV (reference sequence). This CDR3 comprises 15 residues. DNA of the CDR3: TGTGCCAGCAGGCTTACACCGGGAGGCCTAATTGAAGCTTTCTTT. It is translated as CASRLTPGGLIEAFF.

The chain is built from TRBV10-3 and TRBJ2-5; TRBD2 might be the D (6 bases). Trimming shortened V by 0 bases and J by 2 bases, and 10 bases separated the two germline ends. The CDR3 has 15 amino acids. The germline CDR1 and CDR2 sequences are ENHRY and SYGVKD. CDR3: CAISESLEGQETQYF. The CDR3 DNA is TGTGCCATCAGTGAGTCCCTGGAGGGACAAGAGACCCAGTACTTC.

J is TRBJ2-7 and V is TRBV7-9; 9 bases are a match to TRBD2. Germline-derived CDR1 and CDR2 are SEHNR and FQNEAQ (reference sequence). The CDR3 loop spans 15 amino acids. Germline trimming cut 5 bases from V and 4 bases from J; bases unmatched to any gene: 9. DNA of the CDR3: TGTGCCAGCAGCATTAGCGGGAGAAGGTTATACGAGCAGTACTTC. This translates into CASSISGRRLYEQYF.

This clone turned up a few times. The chain joins TRBV11-2 to TRBJ1-2; D might be TRBD1 (6 bases). The germline gives CDR1 SGHAT, CDR2 FQNNGV. This CDR3 is built from 14 residues. V lost 5 bases and J lost 8, with 18 bases in between. The CDR3 loop is CASSDRTVGGGYTF. The CDR3 nucleotides read TGTGCCAGCAGCGATCGGACAGTTGGAGGCGGCTACACCTTC.

V usage is TRBV4-1 and J usage is TRBJ1-5; no clear D. Trimming cost V 0 bases and J 4 bases, with 10 bases left between them. Looked up from germline, CDR1 is MGHRA and CDR2 is YSYEKL. This CDR3 comprises 15 residues. The CDR3 sequence: CASSQEEGANQPQHF. CDR3 in DNA: TGCGCCAGCAGCCAAGAGGAGGGCGCGAATCAGCCCCAGCATTTT.